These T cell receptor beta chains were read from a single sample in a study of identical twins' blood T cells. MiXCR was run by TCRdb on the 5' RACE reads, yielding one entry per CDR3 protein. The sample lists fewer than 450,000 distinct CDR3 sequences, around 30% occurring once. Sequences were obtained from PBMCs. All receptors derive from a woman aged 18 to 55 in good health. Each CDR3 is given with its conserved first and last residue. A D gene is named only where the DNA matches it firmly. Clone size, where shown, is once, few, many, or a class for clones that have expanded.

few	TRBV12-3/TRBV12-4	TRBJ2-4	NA	TGTGCCAGCAGTTTGTCAGGGGCGGAGGGGAACATTCAGTACTTC	CASSLSGAEGNIQYF
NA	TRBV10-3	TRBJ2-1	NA	TGTGCCATCACTGGGGTGGGGAATGAGCAGTTCTTC	CAITGVGNEQFF
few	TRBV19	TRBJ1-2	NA	TGTGCCAGTAGTATAAGGACAGAATATGGCTACACCTTC	CASSIRTEYGYTF
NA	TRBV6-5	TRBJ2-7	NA	TGTGCCAGCAGTCCCCGCCAGTTCCACTACGAGCAGTACTTC	CASSPRQFHYEQYF
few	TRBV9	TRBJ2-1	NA	TGTGCCAGCAGCGTACAGTCTAACTCTTACAATGAGCAGTTCTTC	CASSVQSNSYNEQFF
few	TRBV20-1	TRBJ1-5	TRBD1	TGCAGTGCTTTCAAGACAGGGGGAGTGGGGAACCAGCCCCAGCATTTT	CSAFKTGGVGNQPQHF
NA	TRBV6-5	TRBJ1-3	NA	TGTGCCAGCAGCCCGGTATACAGAAACACCATATATTTT	CASSPVYRNTIYF
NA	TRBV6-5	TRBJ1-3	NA	TGTGCCAGCAGTACTACTTTGGGTGGTGGAAACACCATATATTTT	CASSTTLGGGNTIYF
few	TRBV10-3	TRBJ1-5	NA	TGTGCCATCAGTACGGGTTCAAACCCCCAGCCCCAGCATTTT	CAISTGSNPQPQHF
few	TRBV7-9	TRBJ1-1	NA	TGTGCCAGCAGCTTACGAGGCCAGAACACTGAAGCTTTCTTT	CASSLRGQNTEAFF
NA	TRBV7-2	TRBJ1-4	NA	TGTGCCAGCAGCGGCAGCAGAGGGGAAAAACTGTTTTTT	CASSGSRGEKLFF
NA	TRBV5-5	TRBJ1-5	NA	TGTGCCAGCAGCTTGAGGCTGAACAGTCCTCAGCCCCAGCATTTT	CASSLRLNSPQPQHF
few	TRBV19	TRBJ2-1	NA	TGTGCCAGTAGGGACTTCTCCTCCTACAATGAGCAGTTCTTC	CASRDFSSYNEQFF
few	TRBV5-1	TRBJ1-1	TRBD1	TGCGCCAGCAGCTTGGGACAGGGAGGTGAAGCTTTCTTT	CASSLGQGGEAFF
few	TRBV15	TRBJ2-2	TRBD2	TGTGCCACCAGCAGATCTTGGACTAGCGGCACCGGGGAGCTGTTTTTT	CATSRSWTSGTGELFF
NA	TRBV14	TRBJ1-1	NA	TGTGCCAGCAGCCATAGGTCTCGGGGGAACACTGAAGCTTTCTTT	CASSHRSRGNTEAFF
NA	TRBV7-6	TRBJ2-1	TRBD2	TGTGCCAGCAGCTTTCGCGGGGGGCACTACAATGGGCAGTTCTTC	CASSFRGGHYNGQFF
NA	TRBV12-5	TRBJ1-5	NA	TGTGCTAGTGGTTTGGTTTGGGCCGATAGCAATCAGCCCCAGCATTTT	CASGLVWADSNQPQHF
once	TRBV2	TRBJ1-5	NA	TGTGCCAGCAGTGAACAAGGATACGGGGAGCCCCAGCATTTT	CASSEQGYGEPQHF
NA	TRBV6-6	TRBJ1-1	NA	TGTGCCAGCACAGGGGAAGGGACTGAAGCTTTCTTT	CASTGEGTEAFF
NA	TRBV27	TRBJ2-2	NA	TGTGCCAGCAGTTTTGAGAGGGGCACCGGGGAGCTGTTTTTT	CASSFERGTGELFF
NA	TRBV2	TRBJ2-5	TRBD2	TGTGCCAGCATGCGGACTAGCGGGGTTCAAGAGACCCAGTACTTC	CASMRTSGVQETQYF
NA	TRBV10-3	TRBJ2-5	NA	TGTGCCATCAGTGAGTCCGGCAGATCGGAGACCCAGTACTTC	CAISESGRSETQYF
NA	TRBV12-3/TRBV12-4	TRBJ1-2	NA	TGTGCCAGCAGTTTAGTAACGGCCTCATATGGCTACACCTTC	CASSLVTASYGYTF
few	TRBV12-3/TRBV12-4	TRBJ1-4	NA	TGTGCCAGCAGTTTGGTGGCGAATGAAAAACTGTTTTTT	CASSLVANEKLFF
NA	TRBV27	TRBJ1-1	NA	TGTGCCAGCAGTTTACCCGGGTTTGAAGGGGCGAGAACTGAAGCTTTCTTT	CASSLPGFEGARTEAFF
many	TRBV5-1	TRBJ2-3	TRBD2	TGCGCCAGTAGCGGGGGGTCTCGCACAGATACGCAGTATTTT	CASSGGSRTDTQYF
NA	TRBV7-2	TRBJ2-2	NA	TGTGCCAGCAGCTTATCAGGACCGAACACCGGGGAGCTGTTTTTT	CASSLSGPNTGELFF
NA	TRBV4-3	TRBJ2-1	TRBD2	TGCGCCAGCAGCCAAGGAGCGGGAGGAAACAATGAGCAGTTCTTC	CASSQGAGGNNEQFF
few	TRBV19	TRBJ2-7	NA	TGTGCCAGTAGTTTTGACAGTTACTACGAGCAGTACTTC	CASSFDSYYEQYF
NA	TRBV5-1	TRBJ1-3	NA	TGCGCCAGCAGCTTGGAAACCCGACGCAGCTCTGGAAACACCATATATTTT	CASSLETRRSSGNTIYF
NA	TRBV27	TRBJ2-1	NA	TGTGCCAGCAGTTTATCCCCTCGTTGGGAATTGCCCTACAATGAGCAGTTCTTC	CASSLSPRWELPYNEQFF
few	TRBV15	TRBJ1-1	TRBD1	TGTGCCACCAGCAAAGAGACAGGGTACACTGAAGCTTTCTTT	CATSKETGYTEAFF
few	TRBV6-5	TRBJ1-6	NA	TGTGCCAGCAGTTACTCTGGGGGCCTGAGCTCCTATAATTCACCCCTCCACTTT	CASSYSGGLSSYNSPLHF
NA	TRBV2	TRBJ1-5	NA	TGTGCCAGCGGACAGCTCTACAATCAGCCCCAGCATTTT	CASGQLYNQPQHF
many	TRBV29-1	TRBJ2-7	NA	TGCAGCGTTGGTCTCTACGAGCAGTACTTC	CSVGLYEQYF
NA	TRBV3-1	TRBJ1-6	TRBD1	TGTGCCAGCAGCCACCCCGGGACAGTCTATTCACCCCTCCACTTT	CASSHPGTVYSPLHF
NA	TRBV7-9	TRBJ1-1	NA	TGTGCCAGCAACCCTTCGACTCGGGACACCGAAAACACTGAAGCTTTCTTT	CASNPSTRDTENTEAFF
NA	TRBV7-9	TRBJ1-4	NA	TGTGCCAGCAGCTTGGGGACGATTTATGAAAAACTGTTTTTT	CASSLGTIYEKLFF
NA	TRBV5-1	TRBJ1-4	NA	TGCGCCAGCCTGACAGGAGACGAAAAACTGTTTTTT	CASLTGDEKLFF
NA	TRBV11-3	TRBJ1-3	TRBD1	TGTGCCAGCAGCTTAGGGACGACAGGGGAAAGGGGCCCTGGAAACACCATATATTTT	CASSLGTTGERGPGNTIYF
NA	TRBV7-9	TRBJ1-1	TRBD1	TGTGCCAGCAGCTCGCAGACAGGGACCGAAGCTTTCTTT	CASSSQTGTEAFF
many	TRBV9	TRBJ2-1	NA	TGTGCCAGCAGCGTAGGGTTTCGAAGCTCCTACAATGAGCAGTTCTTC	CASSVGFRSSYNEQFF
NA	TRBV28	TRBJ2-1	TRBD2	TGTGCCAGCAGTTTTTCCGGGGGGTACGATGAGCAGTTCTTC	CASSFSGGYDEQFF
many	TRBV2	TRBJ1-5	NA	TGTGCCAGCAGTGTGGGCAGAAATCAGCCCCAGCATTTT	CASSVGRNQPQHF
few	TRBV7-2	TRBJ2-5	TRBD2	TGTGCCAGCAGCCCAACTAGCGTAAGACAAGAGACCCAGTACTTC	CASSPTSVRQETQYF
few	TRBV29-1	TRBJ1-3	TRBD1	TGCAGCGTTATAACAGGGGTCTCTGGAAACACCATATATTTT	CSVITGVSGNTIYF
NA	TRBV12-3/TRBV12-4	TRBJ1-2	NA	TGTGCCAACACAAGGACAGAGGCTAACTATGGCTACACCTTC	CANTRTEANYGYTF
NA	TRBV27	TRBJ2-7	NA	TGTGCCAGCAGTTTATTACACCGGACTTTACCCTACGAGCAGTACTTC	CASSLLHRTLPYEQYF
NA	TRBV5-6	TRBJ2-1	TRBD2	TGTGCCAGCATAGGACTAGGCATCTTCTCACGGTCCGATGAGCAGTTCTTC	CASIGLGIFSRSDEQFF
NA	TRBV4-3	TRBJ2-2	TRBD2	TGCGCCAGCAGCCAAGACGCCGGACTAGCGGGGTCCACCGGGGAGCTGTTTTTT	CASSQDAGLAGSTGELFF
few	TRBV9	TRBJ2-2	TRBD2	TGTGCCAGCAGCGTACTAGCGGCGAACACCGGGGAGCTGTTTTTT	CASSVLAANTGELFF
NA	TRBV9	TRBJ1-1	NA	TGTGCCAGCAGCCCTTCTCCTACGGTAGGAGCTTTCTTT	CASSPSPTVGAFF
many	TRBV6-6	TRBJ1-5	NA	TGTGCCAGCAGCTTCGGCCGGATCTCCTATCAGCCCCAGCATTTT	CASSFGRISYQPQHF
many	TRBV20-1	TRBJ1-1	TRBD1	TGCAGTGCTAGAGAGCCAGGGGGAGACACTGAAGCTTTCTTT	CSAREPGGDTEAFF
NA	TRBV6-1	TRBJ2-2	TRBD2	TGTGCCAGCACGGCTAGCGGGTTGGCGGGCGGGGAGCTGTTTTTT	CASTASGLAGGELFF
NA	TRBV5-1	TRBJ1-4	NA	TGCGCCAGCAGCTTGGGCAGCGCTAATGAAAAACTGTTTTTT	CASSLGSANEKLFF
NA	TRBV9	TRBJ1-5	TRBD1	TGTGCCAGCAGCGAACTTAGGAGTACAGGGGGTCCCCCTCAGCCCCAGCATTTT	CASSELRSTGGPPQPQHF
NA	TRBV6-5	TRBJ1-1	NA	TGTGCCAGCAACAACCCCACTGAAACTTTCTTT	CASNNPTETFF